Presented here are 7 T cell receptor beta chains from one specimen sequenced in a study of metastatic and nonmetastatic thyroid tumors. TCRdb called clones again from the PCR reads with MiXCR. In the table there are fewer than 35,000 clones, 15% to 20% of which are singletons. Thyroid surgery was preceded by no treatment in any patient. Sequencing used blood. These TCRs come from a male donor with papillary thyroid cancer or a benign thyroid nodule (not recorded which). Some clones in this sample may be carry-over from other donors' samples.

The rearrangement uses TRBV11-3 and TRBJ1-6, with D tentatively TRBD1 (5 bases). Germline assignment: CDR1 SGHNT and CDR2 YENEEA. CDR3 length equals 14 residues. V dropped 3 bases and J dropped 7 bases, with 10 bases sitting between them. The CDR3 region is CASSFDSKNSPLHF. The CDR3 DNA is TGTGCCAGCAGCTTCGACAGCAAGAATTCACCCCTCCACTTT.

The J gene is TRBJ2-7, the V gene TRBV7-2; TRBD1 or TRBD2 may be the D gene (5 bases each). Trimming left V 2 bases short and J 2 bases short, with 13 bases between. Germline values: CDR1 SGHTA, CDR2 FQGNSA. The CDR3 covers 15 residues. In DNA form, the CDR3 reads TGTGCCAGCAGCTTAAATATCGGGGCAACCTACGAGCAGTACTTC. Residues: CASSLNIGATYEQYF.

The CDR3 here is CASSLVPDGRNTEAFF. The CDR3 DNA is TGCGCCAGCAGCTTGGTACCCGACGGACGGAACACTGAAGCTTTCTTT. V usage is TRBV5-1 and J usage is TRBJ1-1, with D hard to call. The ends were cut back, 0 bases at V and 1 base at J, with 13 bases in the middle. Germline V gives CDR1 SGHRS, CDR2 YFSETQ. CDR3 length: 16 amino acids.

This clone was seen repeatedly, ten times or more. The chain has TRBV12-3 or TRBV12-4 and TRBJ2-1; 9 nucleotides agree with TRBD2. Unmatched junction bases numbered 8, after V lost 2 bases and J lost 6 bases. This CDR3 spans 16 amino acids. CDR3 DNA: TGTGCCAGCAGTTTATCTGGAGCGGGAGGACGCAATGAGCAGTTCTTC. It codes for CASSLSGAGGRNEQFF.

This clone was seen ten or more times. Since a much larger clone is just one base distant, this may be a read error. Since no conserved phenylalanine or tryptophan closes the CDR3, a read error is the likely cause. The gene calls are TRBV15 and TRBJ2-3, with TRBD2 matching 8 bases. The germline gives CDR1 LNHNV, CDR2 YYDKDF (reference sequence). The CDR3 runs 13 residues. Unmatched junction bases numbered 4, after V lost 6 bases and J lost 5 bases. The CDR3 loop reads CATSVAGKDTQYL. DNA of the CDR3: TGTGCCACCAGTGTAGCGGGGAAAGATACGCAGTATCTT.

This clone has a count of ten or more. J is TRBJ1-2 and V is TRBV12-3 or TRBV12-4; D is undetermined. V was trimmed by 5 bases and J by 0 bases, leaving 10 bases between them. This CDR3 has 14 residues. In nucleotides, the CDR3 is TGTGCCAGCAGTGAGATTGCGCCTAACTATGGCTACACCTTC. This gives the protein CASSEIAPNYGYTF.

This clone was counted only a few times. This chain links TRBV28 with TRBJ2-7; perhaps TRBD2 as D (5 bases). Germline CDR1 reads MDHEN; CDR2 reads SYDVKM. Trimming cost V 3 bases and J 2 bases, with 8 bases left between them. The CDR3 spans 13 residues. The CDR3 region has the DNA TGTGCCAGCAGTTTCGAGGGAACCTACGAGCAGTACTTC. Its protein is CASSFEGTYEQYF.